The 32 T cell receptor beta chains below all came from one sample that was sequenced in a study of T cells expressing NK-cell markers. For each CDR3 protein, TCRdb gives one entry from its re-call of the 5' RACE reads, without DNA. The sample holds 250,000 to 300,000 distinct CDR3 sequences. Specimen: blood T cells: a sorted CD56 or NKG2C T cell subset, CD4+ or CD8+ T cells, or bulk PBMC T cells (not recorded which). These receptors were collected from a man between 18 and 29 years old in good health.

This rearrangement joins TRBV6-2 or TRBV6-3 to TRBJ2-7; TCRdb outputs TRBD2, but without DNA this stays unchecked. The CDR3 has 13 amino acids. Germline-derived CDR1 and CDR2 are MNHEY and SVGEGT. CDR3 amino acids: CASNAGTSYEQYF.

The rearrangement joins TRBV20-1 to TRBJ2-1. Germline V gene sequence: CDR1 DFQATT, CDR2 SNEGSKA (reference sequence). CDR3 length: 12 amino acids. The CDR3 sequence is CSASLAPNEQFF.

The V call is TRBV20-1, the J call TRBJ2-5; there is no DNA to check the TCRdb D call of TRBD2. Germline CDR1 reads DFQATT; CDR2 reads SNEGSKA (reference sequence). The CDR3 runs 14 residues. Here the CDR3 reads CSARPREGWETQYF.

This chain joins TRBV20-1 and TRBJ1-3; the D call from TCRdb, TRBD1, cannot be confirmed without DNA. The germline V gene has CDR1 DFQATT and CDR2 SNEGSKA (reference sequence). This CDR3 has 15 residues. CDR3 loop: CSAGTGHLGGNTIYF.

This chain connects TRBV6-5 to TRBJ2-3; TCRdb returns TRBD2, unconfirmable since there is no DNA. The CDR3 loop spans 17 amino acids. CDR1 and CDR2 (germline): MNHEY, SVGAGI. This CDR3 is CASSYPWGGTGTDTQYF.

This chain's CDR3 is CASSRTLGGLYGYTF. This chain joins TRBV7-8 and TRBJ1-2. Per the germline V gene, CDR1 is SGHVS and CDR2 is FQNEAQ. The CDR3 spans 15 residues.

J is TRBJ2-1 and V is TRBV20-1; no DNA is available, so the TRBD2 call from TCRdb remains unchecked. Germline V gene data show CDR1 as DFQATT and CDR2 as SNEGSKA (reference sequence). The CDR3 sequence is 15 residues long. The chain's CDR3 is CSARDHGTSMDEQFF.

This chain links TRBV10-3 with TRBJ1-2; TCRdb indicates TRBD1, and absent DNA this call remains unverified. The CDR3 runs 13 residues. CDR1 and CDR2 (germline): ENHRY, SYGVKD. CDR3 region: CAISESQGFGYTF.

The CDR3 here is CSASPRDRGFQPQHF. The chain recombines TRBV20-1 with TRBJ1-5; the TCRdb call, TRBD1, lacks DNA for checking. The germline V gene encodes CDR1 DFQATT and CDR2 SNEGSKA (reference sequence). The CDR3 totals 15 residues.

This chain connects TRBV20-1 to TRBJ2-1; TCRdb names TRBD2, which stays unverified in the absence of DNA. The V gene's germline CDR1 is DFQATT and CDR2 SNEGSKA (reference sequence). CDR3 length: 14 residues. The CDR3 protein is CSARATRASNEQFF.

The chain is built from TRBV18 and TRBJ2-2; TCRdb lists TRBD2, though no DNA is available to test this call. The CDR3 length is 18 residues. Germline CDR1 is KGHSH and CDR2 is LQKENI. This chain's CDR3 is CASSPAIVTSSLGGELFF.

The rearrangement links TRBV5-4 to TRBJ2-3; TCRdb's D call of TRBD1 is untestable without DNA. Looked up from germline, CDR1 is SGHNT and CDR2 is YYREEE (reference sequence). This CDR3 has 14 residues. The CDR3 loop reads CASSAGTGTDTQYF.

The V and J genes are TRBV18 and TRBJ1-2; TCRdb's D call, TRBD1, is unchecked because there is no DNA. Germline assignment: CDR1 KGHSH and CDR2 LQKENI. The CDR3 has 13 residues. This chain's CDR3 is CASSPREGHGYTF.

The chain recombines TRBV6-5 with TRBJ2-5; TCRdb's D call of TRBD1 is untestable without DNA. The CDR3 is made up of 14 amino acids. Germline CDR1 is MNHEY and CDR2 is SVGAGI. The CDR3: CASSYSQGQETQYF.

The chain's CDR3 is CSARVGRYNEQFF. The rearrangement links TRBV20-1 to TRBJ2-1; the TCRdb call, TRBD2, lacks DNA for checking. Germline CDR1 DFQATT, CDR2 SNEGSKA (reference sequence). The CDR3 covers 13 residues.

The chain has TRBV5-1 and TRBJ2-1; the D call of TRBD1 rests on TCRdb alone, since no DNA is present to check it. Germline assignment: CDR1 SGHRS and CDR2 YFSETQ. This CDR3 contains 15 residues. The CDR3 sequence: CASSLREQGYNEQFF. The full variable domain, completed using reference TRBV5-1 and TRBJ2-1, is KAGVTQTPRYLIKTRGQQVTLSCSPISGHRSVSWYQQTPGQGLQFLFEYFSETQRNKGNFPGRFSGRQFSNSRSEMNVSTLELGDSALYLCASSLREQGYNEQFFGPGTRLTVL.

J is TRBJ2-1 and V is TRBV5-1; lacking DNA, the TRBD2 call made by TCRdb goes unchecked. This CDR3 comprises 16 residues. Germline lookup yields CDR1 SGHRS and CDR2 YFSETQ. This CDR3 reads CASSLSRGGPGNEQFF.

The chain is built from TRBV15 and TRBJ2-1; TCRdb selects TRBD2, and the lack of DNA leaves this call unchecked. Germline V lookup: CDR1 LNHNV, CDR2 YYDKDF (reference sequence). There are 15 residues in the CDR3. This chain's CDR3 is CATSRVKSGSYEQFF.

The V gene is TRBV12-3 or TRBV12-4, the J gene TRBJ1-4. The CDR3 covers 15 residues. The CDR3 is CASSAMGRLNEKLFF.

V usage is TRBV20-1 and J usage is TRBJ2-7; the D gene TCRdb calls, TRBD2, cannot be checked with no DNA. This CDR3 is built from 16 residues. Germline V lookup: CDR1 DFQATT, CDR2 SNEGSKA (reference sequence). The CDR3 is CSARIVTSGRTYEQYF.

This chain uses TRBV5-1 with TRBJ2-2. The CDR3 sequence is 15 residues long. Germline lookup yields CDR1 SGHRS and CDR2 YFSETQ. The CDR3 protein is CASSLGLADTGELFF. The full variable domain, completed using reference TRBV5-1 and TRBJ2-2, is KAGVTQTPRYLIKTRGQQVTLSCSPISGHRSVSWYQQTPGQGLQFLFEYFSETQRNKGNFPGRFSGRQFSNSRSEMNVSTLELGDSALYLCASSLGLADTGELFFGEGSRLTVL.

The CDR3 protein is CASSLRGTGQPQHF. V is TRBV12-3 or TRBV12-4 and J is TRBJ1-5; TCRdb selects TRBD1, and the lack of DNA leaves this call unchecked. The CDR3 length is 14 residues.

The V gene is TRBV7-2, the J gene TRBJ2-5; without DNA, the TCRdb call of TRBD1 cannot be checked. CDR3 length: 13 amino acids. Germline CDR1 and CDR2: SGHTA and FQGNSA. The CDR3 here is CASTRQSRETQYF.

V gene TRBV20-1 combines with J gene TRBJ1-2; TCRdb names TRBD1, which stays unverified in the absence of DNA. CDR1 and CDR2 from the germline V gene are DFQATT and SNEGSKA (reference sequence). The CDR3 is 13 amino acids. CDR3 in amino acids: CSASGQGASGYTF.

The gene calls are TRBV7-2 and TRBJ2-1. The CDR3 totals 12 residues. The germline V gene has CDR1 SGHTA and CDR2 FQGNSA. CDR3 in amino acids: CASSLVLGEQFF.

The chain links TRBV12-3 or TRBV12-4 to TRBJ2-1. There are 14 residues in the CDR3. The CDR3 spells CASSLMDGDNEQFF.

V and J are TRBV6-2 or TRBV6-3 and TRBJ2-2. The germline V gene encodes CDR1 MNHEY and CDR2 SVGEGT. This CDR3 is 16 amino acids long. CDR3 loop: CASYLTVLGNTGELFF.

CDR3 protein: CSAGGRINNGELFF. V usage is TRBV29-1 and J usage is TRBJ2-2; TCRdb returns TRBD1, unconfirmable since there is no DNA. From germline, CDR1 is SQVTM and CDR2 ANQGSEA. The length of the CDR3 is 14 residues.

CDR3 in amino acids: CSARGSFGTAYNEQFF. This rearrangement joins TRBV20-1 to TRBJ2-1; TCRdb picks TRBD1, but there is no DNA to check that call. The CDR3 totals 16 residues. The V gene's germline CDR1 is DFQATT and CDR2 SNEGSKA (reference sequence).

The chain couples TRBV6-1 to TRBJ1-2. The CDR3 spans 14 residues. Germline CDR1 and CDR2: MNHNS and SASEGT. CDR3 amino acids: CASMRYSLRGGYTF.

The V and J genes are TRBV29-1 and TRBJ2-1; as DNA is missing, the TRBD2 call by TCRdb cannot be tested. The germline CDR1 and CDR2 sequences are SQVTM and ANQGSEA. This CDR3 region has 13 residues. The CDR3 loop reads CSANSGSNGEQFF.

The V gene is TRBV20-1, the J gene TRBJ2-5; checking the TCRdb D call of TRBD1 is not possible without DNA. The CDR3 runs 13 residues. The germline CDR1 and CDR2 sequences are DFQATT and SNEGSKA (reference sequence). The CDR3: CSARVGREETQYF.